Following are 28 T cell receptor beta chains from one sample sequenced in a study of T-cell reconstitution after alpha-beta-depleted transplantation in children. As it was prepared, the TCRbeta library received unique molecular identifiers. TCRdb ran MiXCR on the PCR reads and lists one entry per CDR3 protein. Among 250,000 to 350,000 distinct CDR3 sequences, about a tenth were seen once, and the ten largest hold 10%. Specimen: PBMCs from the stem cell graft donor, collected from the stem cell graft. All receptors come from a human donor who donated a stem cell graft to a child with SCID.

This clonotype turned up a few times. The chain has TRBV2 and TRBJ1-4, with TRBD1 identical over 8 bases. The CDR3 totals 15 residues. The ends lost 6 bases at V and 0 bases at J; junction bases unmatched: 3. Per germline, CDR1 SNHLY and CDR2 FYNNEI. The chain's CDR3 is CASRKQGATNEKLFF. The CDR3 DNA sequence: TGTGCCAGCAGGAAACAGGGGGCAACTAATGAAAAACTGTTTTTT.

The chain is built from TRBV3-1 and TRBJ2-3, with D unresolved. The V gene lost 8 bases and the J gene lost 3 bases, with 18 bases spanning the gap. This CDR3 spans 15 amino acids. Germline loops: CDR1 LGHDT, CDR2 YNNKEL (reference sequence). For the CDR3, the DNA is TGTGCCAGCTGCAAGCTGGGCCCTTGGACAGATACGCAGTATTTT. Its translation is CASCKLGPWTDTQYF.

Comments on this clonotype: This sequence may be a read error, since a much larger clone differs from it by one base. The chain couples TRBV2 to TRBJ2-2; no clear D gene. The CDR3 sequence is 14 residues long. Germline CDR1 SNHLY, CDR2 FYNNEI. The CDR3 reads CASSLSRNTRELFF. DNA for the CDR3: TGTGCCAGCAGTTTAAGCAGGAACACCCGGGAGCTGTTTTTT.

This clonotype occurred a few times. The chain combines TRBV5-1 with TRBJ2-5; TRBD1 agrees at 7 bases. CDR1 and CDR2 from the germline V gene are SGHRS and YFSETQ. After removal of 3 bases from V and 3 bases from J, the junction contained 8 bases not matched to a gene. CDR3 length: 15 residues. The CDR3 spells CASSYGRTGEETQYF. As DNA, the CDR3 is TGCGCCAGCAGCTACGGAAGGACAGGAGAAGAGACCCAGTACTTC.

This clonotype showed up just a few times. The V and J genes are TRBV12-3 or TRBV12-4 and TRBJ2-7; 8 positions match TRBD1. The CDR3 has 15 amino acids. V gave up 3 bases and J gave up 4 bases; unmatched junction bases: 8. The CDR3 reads CASSFGTGLYYEQYF. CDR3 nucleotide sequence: TGTGCCAGCAGTTTCGGGACAGGACTGTATTACGAGCAGTACTTC.

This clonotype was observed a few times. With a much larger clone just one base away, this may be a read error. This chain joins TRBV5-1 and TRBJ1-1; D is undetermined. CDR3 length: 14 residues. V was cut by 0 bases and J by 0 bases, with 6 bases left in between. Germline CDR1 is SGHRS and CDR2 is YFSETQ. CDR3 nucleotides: TGCGCCAGCAGCTTGGACGGGATGAACACTGAAGCTTTCTTT. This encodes CASSLDGMNTEAFF.

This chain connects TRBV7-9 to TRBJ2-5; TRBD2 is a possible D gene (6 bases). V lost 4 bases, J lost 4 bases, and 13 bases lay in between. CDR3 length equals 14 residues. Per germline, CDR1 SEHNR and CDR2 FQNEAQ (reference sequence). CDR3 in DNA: TGTGCCAGCAGCTCCACTCTAGCGCGAGAGACCCAGTACTTC. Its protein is CASSSTLARETQYF.

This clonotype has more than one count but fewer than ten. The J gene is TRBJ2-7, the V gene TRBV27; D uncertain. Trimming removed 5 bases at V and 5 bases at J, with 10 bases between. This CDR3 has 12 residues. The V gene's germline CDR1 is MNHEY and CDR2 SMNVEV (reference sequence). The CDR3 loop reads CASSPGRNEQYF. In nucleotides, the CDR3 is TGTGCCAGCAGTCCAGGAAGGAACGAGCAGTACTTC.

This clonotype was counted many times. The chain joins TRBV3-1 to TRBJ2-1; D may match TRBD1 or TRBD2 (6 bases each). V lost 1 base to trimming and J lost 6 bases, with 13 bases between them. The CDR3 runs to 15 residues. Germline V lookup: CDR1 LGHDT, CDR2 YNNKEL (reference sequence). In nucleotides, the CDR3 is TGTGCCAGCAGCCAAGGATGGGGGGCCAGCAATGAGCAGTTCTTC. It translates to CASSQGWGASNEQFF.

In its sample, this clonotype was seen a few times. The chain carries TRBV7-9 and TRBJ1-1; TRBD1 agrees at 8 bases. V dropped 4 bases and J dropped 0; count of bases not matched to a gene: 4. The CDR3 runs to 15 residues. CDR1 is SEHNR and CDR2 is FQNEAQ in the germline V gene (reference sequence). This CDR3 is CASSYDRGLNTEAFF. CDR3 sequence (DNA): TGTGCCAGCAGCTACGACAGGGGACTGAACACTGAAGCTTTCTTT.

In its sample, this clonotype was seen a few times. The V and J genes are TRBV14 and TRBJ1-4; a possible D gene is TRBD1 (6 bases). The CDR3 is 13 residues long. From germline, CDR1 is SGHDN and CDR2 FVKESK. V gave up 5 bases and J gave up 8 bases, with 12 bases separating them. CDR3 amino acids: CASSRQVGEKLFF. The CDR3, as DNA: TGTGCCAGCAGCAGACAGGTTGGCGAAAAACTGTTTTTT.

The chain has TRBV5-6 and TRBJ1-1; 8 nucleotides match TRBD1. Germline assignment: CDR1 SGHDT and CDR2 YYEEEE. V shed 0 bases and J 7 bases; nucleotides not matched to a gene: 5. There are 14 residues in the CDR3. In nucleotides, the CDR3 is TGTGCCAGCAGCTTGGTTGACAGGGGAGATGAAGCTTTCTTT. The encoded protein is CASSLVDRGDEAFF.

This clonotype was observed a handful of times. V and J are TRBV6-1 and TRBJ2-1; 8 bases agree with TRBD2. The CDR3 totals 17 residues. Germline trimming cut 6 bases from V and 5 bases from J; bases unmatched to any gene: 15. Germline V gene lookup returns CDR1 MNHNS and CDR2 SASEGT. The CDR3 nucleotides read TGTGCCAGCAGACCGGGACTAGTAGCTACCTTTAACAATGAGCAGTTCTTC. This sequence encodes CASRPGLVATFNNEQFF.

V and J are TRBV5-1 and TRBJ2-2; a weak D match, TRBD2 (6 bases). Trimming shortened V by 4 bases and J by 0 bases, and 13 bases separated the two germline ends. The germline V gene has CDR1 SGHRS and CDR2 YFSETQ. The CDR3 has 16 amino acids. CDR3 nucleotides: TGCGCCAGCAGCCCCCCGGGGAGGACGAACACCGGGGAGCTGTTTTTT. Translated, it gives CASSPPGRTNTGELFF.

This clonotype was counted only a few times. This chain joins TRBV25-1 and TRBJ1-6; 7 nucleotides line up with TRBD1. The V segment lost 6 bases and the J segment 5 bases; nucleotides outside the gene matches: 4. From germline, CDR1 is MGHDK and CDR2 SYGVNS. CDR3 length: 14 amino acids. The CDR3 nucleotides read TGTGCCAGCAGACGGGACAGCGATAATTCACCCCTCCACTTT. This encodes CASRRDSDNSPLHF.

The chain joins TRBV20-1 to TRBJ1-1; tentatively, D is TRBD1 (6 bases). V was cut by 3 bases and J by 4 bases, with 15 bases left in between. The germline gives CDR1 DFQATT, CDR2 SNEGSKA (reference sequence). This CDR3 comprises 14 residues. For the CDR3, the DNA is TGCAGTGCTAGTCACAGGGAAGATCTCACTGAAGCTTTCTTT. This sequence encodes CSASHREDLTEAFF.

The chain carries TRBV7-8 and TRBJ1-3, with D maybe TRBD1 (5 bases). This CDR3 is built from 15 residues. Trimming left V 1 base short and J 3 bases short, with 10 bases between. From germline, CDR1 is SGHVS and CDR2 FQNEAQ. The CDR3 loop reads CASSLEQGIGNTIYF. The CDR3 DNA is TGTGCCAGCAGCTTAGAGCAGGGAATTGGAAACACCATATATTTT.

DNA of the CDR3: TGCAGCGTCCCGGGACGGGCTAATGAAAAACTGTTTTTT. This encodes CSVPGRANEKLFF. The chain joins TRBV29-1 to TRBJ1-4; weak D call: TRBD1 (5 bases). CDR3 size: 13 residues. V lost 6 bases to trimming and J lost 3 bases, with 11 bases between them. Germline CDR1 is SQVTM and CDR2 is ANQGSEA.

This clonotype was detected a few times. The CDR3 nucleotides are TGTGCCAGCAGGGACAGGGGGGTAACTGGAAACACCATATATTTT. Its protein product is CASRDRGVTGNTIYF. The J gene is TRBJ1-3, the V gene TRBV6-1, with 10 nucleotides matching TRBD1. The CDR3 runs to 15 residues. Germline CDR1 is MNHNS and CDR2 is SASEGT. The trim removed 6 bases at V and 2 bases at J, leaving 4 bases unmatched.

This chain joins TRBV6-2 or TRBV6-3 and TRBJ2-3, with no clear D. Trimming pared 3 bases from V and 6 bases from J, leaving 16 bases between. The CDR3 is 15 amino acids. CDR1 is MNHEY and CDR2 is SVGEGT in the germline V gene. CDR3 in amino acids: CASSYLTFQTDTQYF. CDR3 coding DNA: TGTGCCAGCAGTTATCTTACCTTCCAAACGGATACGCAGTATTTT.

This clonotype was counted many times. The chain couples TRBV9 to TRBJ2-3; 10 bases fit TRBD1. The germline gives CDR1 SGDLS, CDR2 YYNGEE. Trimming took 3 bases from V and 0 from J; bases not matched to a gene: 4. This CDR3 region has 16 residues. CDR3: CASSARQGASTDTQYF. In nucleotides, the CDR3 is TGTGCCAGCAGCGCACGACAGGGGGCGAGCACAGATACGCAGTATTTT.

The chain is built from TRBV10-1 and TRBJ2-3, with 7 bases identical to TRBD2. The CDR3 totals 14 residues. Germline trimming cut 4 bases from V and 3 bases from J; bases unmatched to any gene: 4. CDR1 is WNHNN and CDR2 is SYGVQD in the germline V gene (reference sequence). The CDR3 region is CASSGGLDTDTQYF. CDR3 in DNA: TGCGCCAGCAGTGGTGGACTAGATACAGATACGCAGTATTTT.

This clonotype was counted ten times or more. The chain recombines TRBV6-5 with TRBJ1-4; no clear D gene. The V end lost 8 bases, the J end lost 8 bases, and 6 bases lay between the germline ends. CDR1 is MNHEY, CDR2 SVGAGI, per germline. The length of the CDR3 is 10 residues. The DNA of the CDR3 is TGTGCCAGCCGGGGAGAAAAACTGTTTTTT. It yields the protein CASRGEKLFF.

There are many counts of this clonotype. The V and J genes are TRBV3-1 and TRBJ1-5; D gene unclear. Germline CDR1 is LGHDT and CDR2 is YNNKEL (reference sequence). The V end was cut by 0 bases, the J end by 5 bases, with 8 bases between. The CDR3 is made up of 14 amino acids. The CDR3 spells CASSQDLGYQPQHF. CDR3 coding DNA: TGTGCCAGCAGCCAAGATTTGGGGTATCAGCCCCAGCATTTT. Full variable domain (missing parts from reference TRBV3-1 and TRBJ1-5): DTAVSQTPKYLVTQMGNDKSIKCEQNLGHDTMYWYKQDSKKFLKIMFSYNNKELIINETVPNRFSPKSPDKAHLNLHINSLELGDSAVYFCASSQDLGYQPQHFGDGTRLSIL.

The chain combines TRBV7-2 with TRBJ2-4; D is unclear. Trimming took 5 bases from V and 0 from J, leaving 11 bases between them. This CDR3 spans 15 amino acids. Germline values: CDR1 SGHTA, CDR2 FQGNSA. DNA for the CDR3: TGTGCCAGCAGCCCCCCGACGGTAGCCAAAAACATTCAGTACTTC. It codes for CASSPPTVAKNIQYF.

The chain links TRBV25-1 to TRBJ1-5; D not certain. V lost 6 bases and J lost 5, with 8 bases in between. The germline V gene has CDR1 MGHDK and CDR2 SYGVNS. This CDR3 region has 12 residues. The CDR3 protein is CASRVGDQPQHF. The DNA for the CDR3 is TGTGCCAGCAGGGTGGGCGATCAGCCCCAGCATTTT.

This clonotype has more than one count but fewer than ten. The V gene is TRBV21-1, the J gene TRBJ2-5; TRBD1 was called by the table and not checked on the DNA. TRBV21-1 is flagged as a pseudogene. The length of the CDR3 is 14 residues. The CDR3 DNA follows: TGTGCCAGCAGCAAAGAGGGGTTCCGGGAGACCCAGTACTTC. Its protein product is CASSKEGFRETQYF.

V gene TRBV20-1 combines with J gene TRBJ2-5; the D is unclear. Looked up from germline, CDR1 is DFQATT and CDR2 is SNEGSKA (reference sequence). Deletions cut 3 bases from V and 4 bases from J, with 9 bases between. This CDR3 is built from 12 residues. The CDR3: CSARESGETQYF. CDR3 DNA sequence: TGCAGTGCTAGGGAATCGGGAGAGACCCAGTACTTC.